The 29 T cell receptor beta chains reported below all come from one sample, sequenced in a study of regulatory T cells in long-lasting Graves disease. Construction of TCR beta libraries relied on iRepertoire HTBI primers and on Arm-PCR targeting CDR3 regions. TCRdb called the multiplex PCR reads again in MiXCR, with one record for every CDR3 protein. The sample yields 360,000 or so distinct CDR3 sequences, around 23% seen once. This sample's time point: persistent/refractory GD, antithyroid drugs over 5 years with positive TRAb. RNA extracted from PBMCs served as the sequencing template. The sample here was peripheral blood mononuclear cells (PBMCs), taken when the disease was refractory, from a patient treated with antithyroid drugs. Receptors originate from a woman between 40 and 55 years old with Graves disease.

This clonotype was seen at least ten times. The chain couples TRBV6-1 to TRBJ1-5; no clear D gene. The germline V gene has CDR1 MNHNS and CDR2 SASEGT. V gave up 1 base and J gave up 5 bases, with 9 bases separating them. This CDR3 has 14 amino acids. CDR3 in amino acids: CASSEGGLDQPQHF. In DNA, the CDR3 is TGTGCCAGCAGTGAAGGTGGTTTGGATCAGCCCCAGCATTTT.

Note on this clonotype: A read error may explain this, as a much larger clone is one base away. The J gene is TRBJ2-5, the V gene TRBV29-1; D not certain. The CDR3 length is 12 residues. Trimming removed 7 bases from V and 2 bases from J, with 11 bases in between. Germline V gene data show CDR1 as SQVTM and CDR2 as ANQGSEA. The CDR3 DNA sequence: TGCAGCGAGTGGGTCACACAAGAGACCCAGTACTTC. It yields the protein CSEWVTQETQYF. Using reference TRBV29-1 and TRBJ2-5 for the parts outside the CDR3, the full variable domain is SAVISQKPSRDICQRGTSLTIQCQVDSQVTMMFWYRQQPGQSLTLIATANQGSEATYESGFVIDKFPISRPNLTFSTLTVSNMSPEDSSIYLCSEWVTQETQYFGPGTRLLVL.

This chain uses TRBV29-1 with TRBJ2-1, with a weak D call TRBD2 (7 bases). V lost 3 bases to trimming and J lost 8 bases, with 17 bases between them. Germline V CDR1 and CDR2: SQVTM, ANQGSEA. This CDR3 contains 14 residues. The CDR3 DNA sequence: TGCAGCGTTGAGGGGGGGCGAGAAGGCGATGAGCAGTTCTTC. Protein: CSVEGGREGDEQFF.

This clonotype was recorded many times. The rearrangement links TRBV28 to TRBJ2-2; 7 positions agree with TRBD2. Germline V CDR1 and CDR2: MDHEN, SYDVKM. The V and J ends lost 7 bases and 1 base, in that order; junction bases with no gene match: 9. This CDR3 has 16 residues. The DNA of the CDR3 is TGTGCCAGCAAGACTCTAGCGGCAGTGAACACCGGGGAGCTGTTTTTT. Its translation: CASKTLAAVNTGELFF.

This clonotype was counted ten times or more. CDR3 in amino acids: CASTTGRWPQHF. CDR3 sequence (DNA): TGTGCCAGCACGACGGGGAGGTGGCCCCAGCATTTT. This rearrangement joins TRBV28 to TRBJ1-5; D unresolved. There are 12 residues in the CDR3. V was cut by 7 bases and J by 9 bases, with 13 bases left in between. CDR1 MDHEN and CDR2 SYDVKM come from the germline V gene.

Only a few counts were recorded for this clonotype. The chain is built from TRBV7-9 and TRBJ2-7; perhaps TRBD1 as D (6 bases). Trimming stripped 8 bases from V and 5 bases from J, with 19 bases between. Germline values: CDR1 SEHNR, CDR2 FQNEAQ (reference sequence). The CDR3 covers 14 residues. The DNA of the CDR3 is TGTGCCAGCGCAAAGGGAACAGGGTCTAACGAGCAGTACTTC. It yields the protein CASAKGTGSNEQYF.

The chain combines TRBV6-1 with TRBJ2-1; D possibly corresponds to TRBD1 (6 bases). The CDR3 covers 15 residues. Trimming shortened V by 6 bases and J by 7 bases, and 19 bases separated the two germline ends. Germline V CDR1 and CDR2: MNHNS, SASEGT. In DNA form, the CDR3 reads TGTGCCAGCAGCCCCCACAGGGACCTTTGGAATGAGCAGTTCTTC. It codes for CASSPHRDLWNEQFF.

The CDR3 nucleotides read TGTGCCAGCACCAAGACAGGGAATAGTCAGCCCCAGCATTTT. Protein product: CASTKTGNSQPQHF. The J gene is TRBJ1-5, the V gene TRBV2; 7 bases agree with TRBD1. The CDR3 covers 14 residues. The germline CDR1 and CDR2 sequences are SNHLY and FYNNEI. Germline trimming cut 7 bases from V and 6 bases from J; bases unmatched to any gene: 9.

The chain employs TRBV19 and TRBJ2-2, with 7 bases lining up with TRBD1. V dropped 3 bases and J dropped 7; count of bases not matched to a gene: 8. The germline CDR1 and CDR2 sequences are LNHDA and SQIVND (reference sequence). The CDR3 totals 15 residues. Here the CDR3 reads CASSMGTGVNGELFF. The CDR3 nucleotides are TGTGCCAGTAGTATGGGTACAGGGGTGAACGGGGAGCTGTTTTTT.

This clonotype was found a few times. Written as DNA, the CDR3 is TGTGCCAGTAGTCCCACACAGGGGGTCGAGCAGTACTTC. Translation gives CASSPTQGVEQYF. This chain links TRBV19 with TRBJ2-7; 8 nucleotides align to TRBD1. The germline V gene encodes CDR1 LNHDA and CDR2 SQIVND (reference sequence). The J segment lost 6 bases and the V segment lost 5 bases, leaving 6 bases of the junction unmatched. The CDR3 loop spans 13 amino acids.

There are many counts of this clonotype. The V call is TRBV29-1, the J call TRBJ2-7; the match to TRBD2 covers 12 bases. The CDR3 has 14 residues. Germline V lookup: CDR1 SQVTM, CDR2 ANQGSEA. The V and J ends lost 7 bases and 3 bases, in that order; junction bases with no gene match: 7. CDR3 in amino acids: CSARLAGDLYEQYF. The CDR3 DNA reads as TGCAGCGCTAGACTAGCGGGAGATCTCTACGAGCAGTACTTC.

This chain uses TRBV12-3 or TRBV12-4 with TRBJ2-3; TRBD2 is a possible D gene (6 bases). Trimming shortened V by 7 bases and J by 4 bases, and 15 bases separated the two germline ends. The CDR3 has 14 amino acids. The CDR3 region is CASTRRRAADTQYF. The CDR3 DNA follows: TGTGCCAGCACCAGGAGGAGGGCAGCAGATACGCAGTATTTT.

This chain connects TRBV7-9 to TRBJ2-7; 16 nucleotides line up with TRBD2. Trimming removed 5 bases from V and 6 bases from J; junction bases left unmatched: 10. Germline CDR1 SEHNR, CDR2 FQNEAQ (reference sequence). This CDR3 is 17 amino acids long. The CDR3 is CASSLPGTSGRAGEQYF. The DNA of the CDR3 is TGTGCCAGCAGCCTACCTGGGACTAGCGGGAGGGCCGGCGAGCAGTACTTC.

Concerning this clonotype: The conserved phenylalanine or tryptophan is not found at the CDR3 terminus, so this likely reflects a read error. The chain has TRBV27 and TRBJ1-1, with D unclear. Germline V gives CDR1 MNHEY, CDR2 SMNVEV (reference sequence). The germline V and J ends were trimmed by 2 bases and 2 bases, with 6 bases remaining between them. The CDR3 consists of 13 residues. The CDR3 DNA follows: TGTGCCAGCAGTTTACGGGAAAACACTGAAGCTTTCTCT. Residues: CASSLRENTEAFS.

In its sample, this clonotype was seen a few times. This chain joins TRBV7-8 and TRBJ1-3; no clear D. The ends were cut back, 7 bases at V and 4 bases at J, with 5 bases in the middle. Germline CDR1 SGHVS, CDR2 FQNEAQ. The CDR3 covers 11 residues. CDR3 sequence (DNA): TGTGCCAGCAAATCAGGAAACACCATATATTTT. Amino acids: CASKSGNTIYF.

This clonotype was found a few times. The chain employs TRBV6-1 and TRBJ2-5; 12 nucleotides align to TRBD2. The DNA end is a closer match to TRBJ2-1, so the J assignment may be wrong. This CDR3 comprises 14 residues. From germline, CDR1 is MNHNS and CDR2 SASEGT. The CDR3 region is CASGLAGGLNEQFF. CDR3 DNA: TGTGCCAGCGGTCTAGCGGGAGGGCTCAATGAGCAGTTCTTC.

Ten or more counts support this clonotype. The chain employs TRBV28 and TRBJ2-7; no reliable D call. CDR3 length equals 14 residues. The germline V and J ends were trimmed by 3 bases and 9 bases, with 18 bases remaining between them. Germline V CDR1 and CDR2: MDHEN, SYDVKM. DNA of the CDR3: TGTGCCAGCAGTTTCTCCCCTGACCTCTCTCGGCAGTACTTC. This encodes CASSFSPDLSRQYF.

This clonotype was seen a few times. The gene calls are TRBV20-1 and TRBJ2-7; D perhaps matches TRBD2 (6 bases). Germline V lookup: CDR1 DFQATT, CDR2 SNEGSKA (reference sequence). The CDR3 runs to 14 residues. Trimming took off 6 bases at V and 4 bases at J, with 19 bases between the two ends. The CDR3 loop reads CSAPKGGQPYEQYF. CDR3 nucleotide sequence: TGCAGTGCCCCAAAGGGAGGCCAGCCTTACGAGCAGTACTTC.

Comments on this clonotype: A much larger clone differs by one base, so this may be a read error. The gene calls are TRBV3-1 and TRBJ2-4, with 7 bases matching TRBD2. Germline V CDR1 and CDR2: LGHDT, YNNKEL (reference sequence). This CDR3 has 13 amino acids. The CDR3 here is CASSQASGNIQCF. CDR3 DNA: TGTGCCAGCAGCCAAGCAAGCGGGAACATTCAGTGCTTC.

This clonotype was observed a handful of times. The chain is built from TRBV7-9 and TRBJ2-2, with a tentative D call TRBD1 (6 bases). Trimming stripped 5 bases from V and 5 bases from J, with 12 bases between. The CDR3 is made up of 14 amino acids. Germline CDR1 reads SEHNR; CDR2 reads FQNEAQ (reference sequence). The chain's CDR3 is CASSRTELTGELFF. CDR3 nucleotides: TGTGCCAGCAGCCGGACAGAGCTTACCGGGGAGCTGTTTTTT.

The rearrangement joins TRBV14 to TRBJ2-2; no firm D call. CDR3 length: 15 residues. Germline V gene lookup returns CDR1 SGHDN and CDR2 FVKESK. Trimming cost V 4 bases and J 2 bases, with 11 bases left between them. Here the CDR3 reads CASSRYRSNTGELFF. For the CDR3, the DNA is TGTGCCAGCAGCCGCTACCGGAGTAACACCGGGGAGCTGTTTTTT.

This chain uses TRBV7-9 with TRBJ2-7, with 7 bases identical to TRBD1. In germline, CDR1 is SEHNR, CDR2 FQNEAQ (reference sequence). Trimming cost V 0 bases and J 2 bases; bases outside gene matches: 1. The CDR3 sequence is 14 residues long. The CDR3 region has the DNA TGTGCCAGCAGCTTAGCCGGGACAGCCTACGAGCAGTACTTC. This codes for CASSLAGTAYEQYF. The full variable domain, in which reference TRBV7-9 and TRBJ2-7 provide the parts outside the CDR3, is DTGVSQNPRHKITKRGQNVTFRCDPISEHNRLYWYRQTLGQGPEFLTYFQNEAQLEKSRLLSDRFSAERPKGSFSTLEIQRTEQGDSAMYLCASSLAGTAYEQYFGPGTRLTVT.

The chain joins TRBV3-1 to TRBJ2-7; 7 bases map to TRBD2. CDR3 length equals 14 residues. V shed 5 bases, J shed 3 bases, and the junction held 7 bases outside the gene matches. Per germline, CDR1 LGHDT and CDR2 YNNKEL (reference sequence). The CDR3 DNA is TGTGCCAGCAGCTCCCCCCGGACTAGCTACGAGCAGTACTTC. As protein: CASSSPRTSYEQYF.

This clonotype occurred a few times. The V call is TRBV6-1, the J call TRBJ1-2; tentatively, D is TRBD1 (6 bases). The germline V gene has CDR1 MNHNS and CDR2 SASEGT. V gave up 7 bases and J gave up 2 bases, with 11 bases separating them. CDR3 length: 13 residues. The chain's CDR3 is CASTKGGNYGYTF. The CDR3 region has the DNA TGTGCCAGCACCAAAGGGGGGAACTATGGCTACACCTTC.

The V and J genes are TRBV7-9 and TRBJ1-3; D is undetermined. V lost 9 bases and J lost 2, with 11 bases in between. The CDR3 has 13 amino acids. From germline, CDR1 is SEHNR and CDR2 FQNEAQ (reference sequence). As DNA, the CDR3 is TGTGCCAGAGCCTCGGATCCTGGAAACACCATATATTTT. This gives the protein CARASDPGNTIYF.

The rearrangement links TRBV18 to TRBJ1-4; the match to TRBD1 covers 7 bases. CDR1 is KGHSH and CDR2 is LQKENI in the germline V gene. The CDR3 runs to 15 residues. V lost 5 bases and J lost 7; bases outside the gene matches: 10. For the CDR3, the DNA is TGTGCCAGCTCAGGAGGACAGGCCCTTATTGAAAAACTGTTTTTT. Protein: CASSGGQALIEKLFF.

The chain carries TRBV24-1 and TRBJ2-5, with a tentative D call TRBD2 (5 bases). Per the germline V gene, CDR1 is KGHDR and CDR2 is SFDVKD. The CDR3 consists of 13 residues. The germline V and J ends were trimmed by 2 bases and 5 bases, with 8 bases remaining between them. CDR3 bases: TGTGCCACCAGTGATTCTTGGGAGGAGACCCAGTACTTC. Translated: CATSDSWEETQYF.

This clonotype came up a few times. The chain combines TRBV7-3 with TRBJ2-7; TRBD2 agrees at 7 bases. J lost 12 bases, V lost 5 bases, and 4 bases had no gene match. The CDR3 totals 10 residues. Germline-derived CDR1 and CDR2 are SGHTA and FQGTGA. The CDR3 reads CASSAPGGYF. The CDR3 DNA reads TGTGCCAGCAGCGCTCCGGGGGGGTACTTC.

The chain combines TRBV3-1 with TRBJ2-3; 11 bases map to TRBD2. Germline CDR1 and CDR2: LGHDT and YNNKEL (reference sequence). V gave up 3 bases and J gave up 5 bases; unmatched junction bases: 4. This CDR3 is built from 15 residues. The CDR3 sequence is CASSHRLAGLDTQYF. The CDR3 coding sequence is TGTGCCAGCAGCCACAGACTAGCGGGATTAGATACGCAGTATTTT.